These 27 T cell receptor beta chains were all obtained from the same sample, sequenced in a study of blood T cell repertoires in COVID-19. TCRdb's copy holds only in-frame clones and misses some; the assay was immunoSEQ multiplex PCR. The data contain approximately 440,000 clones, around 90% of them seen just once; the ten biggest clones take up under 0.75%. Sequenced material: PBMCs or T cells enriched from blood (not recorded which). These receptors were taken from a woman under 30 who had recovered from COVID-19.

This clone was found a few times. This chain joins TRBV11-2 and TRBJ2-2; maybe TRBD2 (5 bases). CDR3 length: 17 residues. CDR1 SGHAT and CDR2 FQNNGV come from the germline V gene. V lost 1 base, J lost 2 bases, and 14 bases lay in between. CDR3 in DNA: TGTGCCAGCAGCTTAGCGGGCGGACTCATTAACACCGGGGAGCTGTTTTTT. It specifies CASSLAGGLINTGELFF. Variable domain in full (rest from reference TRBV11-2 and TRBJ2-2): EAGVAQSPRYKIIEKRQSVAFWCNPISGHATLYWYQQILGQGPKLLIQFQNNGVVDDSQLPKDRFSAERLKGVDSTLKIQPAKLEDSAVYLCASSLAGGLINTGELFFGEGSRLTVL.

V gene TRBV3-1 (or the pseudogene TRBV3-2) combines with J gene TRBJ2-1; 12 bases are shared with TRBD1. Per germline, CDR1 LGHDT and CDR2 YNNKEL (reference sequence). V shed 1 base and J 9 bases; nucleotides not matched to a gene: 13. The CDR3 is made up of 18 amino acids. The DNA of the CDR3 is TGTGCCAGCAGCCAAGGCTATGCACTGGGACAGGGGGCGGGTGAGCAGTTCTTC. Translation gives CASSQGYALGQGAGEQFF.

The chain uses TRBV28 and TRBJ1-6, with D unresolved. The CDR3 is 14 amino acids. Germline V lookup: CDR1 MDHEN, CDR2 SYDVKM. Deletions cut 4 bases from V and 7 bases from J, with 11 bases between. CDR3 nucleotides: TGTGCCAGCAGTTCGTACGGCGGCAATTCACCCCTCCACTTT. It translates to CASSSYGGNSPLHF.

The rearrangement joins TRBV28 to TRBJ2-7, with no clear D. V was clipped by 5 bases and J by 1 base, with 12 bases between them. This CDR3 region has 14 residues. The germline V gene has CDR1 MDHEN and CDR2 SYDVKM. The CDR3, as DNA: TGTGCCAGCAGTACCGCGACAAAATCCTACGAGCAGTACTTC. Translating it yields CASSTATKSYEQYF.

This clone was observed once. V and J are TRBV13 and TRBJ1-4; D gene ambiguous. The germline V and J ends were trimmed by 4 bases and 1 base, with 10 bases remaining between them. The CDR3 runs to 15 residues. From germline, CDR1 is PRHDT and CDR2 FYEKMQ (reference sequence). The CDR3 protein is CASSWAGRTNEKLFF. The CDR3 DNA is TGTGCCAGCAGCTGGGCGGGGAGAACTAATGAAAAACTGTTTTTT.

The rearrangement joins TRBV28 to TRBJ2-1, with D perhaps TRBD1 (5 bases). CDR1 MDHEN and CDR2 SYDVKM come from the germline V gene. The CDR3 length is 16 residues. Trimming removed 5 bases at V and 7 bases at J, with 21 bases between. The CDR3 here is CASSHLRQGSRNEQFF. CDR3 DNA: TGTGCCAGCAGTCACCTCAGGCAGGGCTCTCGGAATGAGCAGTTCTTC.

This rearrangement joins TRBV10-2 to TRBJ2-1; D is perhaps TRBD2 (5 bases). With 5 bases removed from V and 4 bases from J, the gap between germline ends came to 12 bases. Germline CDR1 WSHSY, CDR2 SAAADI. This CDR3 region has 14 residues. The CDR3 nucleotides are TGCGCCAGCAGTCCTAGCACAAGATACAATGAGCAGTTCTTC. Its translation is CASSPSTRYNEQFF.

The chain has TRBV5-4 and TRBJ2-5, with TRBD1 identical over 8 bases. V lost 4 bases, J lost 4 bases, and 9 bases stayed unmatched. The CDR3 runs to 15 residues. The V gene's germline CDR1 is SGHNT and CDR2 YYREEE (reference sequence). CDR3 protein: CASSRDRLERETQYF. In DNA, the CDR3 is TGTGCCAGCAGCCGGGACAGGTTGGAAAGAGAGACCCAGTACTTC.

The chain is built from TRBV27 and TRBJ1-1; D is perhaps TRBD1 (5 bases). Germline lookup yields CDR1 MNHEY and CDR2 SMNVEV (reference sequence). Trimming took off 5 bases at V and 1 base at J, with 17 bases between the two ends. The CDR3 has 16 residues. The CDR3 DNA sequence: TGTGCCAGCAGTCTCAGGGCCAGCTCAGGGAACACTGAAGCTTTCTTT. Translated, it gives CASSLRASSGNTEAFF.

This CDR3 reads CASSPRTGNEQFF. The CDR3 DNA sequence: TGTGCCAGCAGCCCCAGGACTGGCAATGAGCAGTTCTTC. The chain recombines TRBV7-9 with TRBJ2-1; a weak D match, TRBD2 (5 bases). The CDR3 covers 13 residues. Per the germline V gene, CDR1 is SEHNR and CDR2 is FQNEAQ (reference sequence). The V end was cut by 5 bases, the J end by 6 bases, with 11 bases between.

The rearrangement uses TRBV10-3 and TRBJ1-6, with 11 bases that match TRBD1. Germline CDR1 reads ENHRY; CDR2 reads SYGVKD. The length of the CDR3 is 16 residues. Trimming cost V 0 bases and J 11 bases; bases outside gene matches: 6. The CDR3 DNA follows: TGTGCCATCAGTGAGTCCCGGACAGGGGGCAGCGCACCCCTCCACTTT. It specifies CAISESRTGGSAPLHF.

A remark on this clone: This CDR3 is also generated by other DNA sequences in the sample. The chain recombines TRBV7-2 with TRBJ2-5; TRBD2 aligns across 15 bases. The V and J ends lost 3 bases and 5 bases, in that order; junction bases with no gene match: 4. The CDR3 is made up of 16 amino acids. CDR1 and CDR2 (germline): SGHTA, FQGNSA. CDR3 nucleotides: TGTGCCAGCAGCTTGGGACTAGCGGGGGGCCGGGAGACCCAGTACTTC. This encodes CASSLGLAGGRETQYF.

The rearrangement joins TRBV29-1 to TRBJ1-4, with D perhaps TRBD1 (6 bases). Germline values: CDR1 SQVTM, CDR2 ANQGSEA. The CDR3 totals 11 residues. V gave up 4 bases and J gave up 8 bases, with 8 bases separating them. The CDR3 region is CSVVQGEKLFF. Written as DNA, the CDR3 is TGCAGCGTTGTTCAGGGGGAAAAACTGTTTTTT.

V usage is TRBV6-1 and J usage is TRBJ1-2; 7 positions match TRBD1. V trimming: 7 bases; J trimming: 2 bases; junction bases outside the gene matches: 10. Germline assignment: CDR1 MNHNS and CDR2 SASEGT. CDR3 length: 15 residues. CDR3 region: CASTASGQSNYGYTF. The CDR3 nucleotides read TGTGCCAGCACAGCATCGGGACAGTCAAACTATGGCTACACCTTC.

V gene TRBV5-1 combines with J gene TRBJ1-1; 9 nucleotides agree with TRBD1. The CDR3 contains 13 residues. V shed 3 bases, J shed 11 bases, and the junction held 8 bases outside the gene matches. The germline V gene encodes CDR1 SGHRS and CDR2 YFSETQ. CDR3 in amino acids: CASSSVQGAFAFF. The DNA of the CDR3 is TGCGCCAGCAGCTCGGTACAGGGGGCGTTCGCTTTCTTT.

The chain combines TRBV2 with TRBJ1-2, with 8 positions matching TRBD1. Germline CDR1 SNHLY, CDR2 FYNNEI. This CDR3 contains 19 residues. The J segment lost 4 bases and the V segment lost 0 bases, leaving 16 bases of the junction unmatched. Here the CDR3 DNA reads TGTGCCAGCAGTGAAGCGGTCACTATCCGCTCGGGACAGGCCTATGGCTACACCTTC. Protein sequence: CASSEAVTIRSGQAYGYTF.

V usage is TRBV19 and J usage is TRBJ1-1; 7 bases align to TRBD1. The CDR3 totals 14 residues. V lost 6 bases to trimming and J lost 1 base; unmatched junction nucleotides: 5. The germline gives CDR1 LNHDA, CDR2 SQIVND (reference sequence). The CDR3 bases are TGTGCCAGTAGGTTACAGGGGTCGAACACTGAAGCTTTCTTT. It yields the protein CASRLQGSNTEAFF. Variable domain in full (rest from reference TRBV19 and TRBJ1-1): DGGITQSPKYLFRKEGQNVTLSCEQNLNHDAMYWYRQDPGQGLRLIYYSQIVNDFQKGDIAEGYSVSREKKESFPLTVTSAQKNPTAFYLCASRLQGSNTEAFFGQGTRLTVV.

The chain employs TRBV6-5 and TRBJ1-6, with D perhaps TRBD1 (5 bases). The CDR3 consists of 14 residues. Germline V gene data show CDR1 as MNHEY and CDR2 as SVGAGI. The V end was cut by 10 bases, the J end by 10 bases, with 20 bases between. The CDR3 DNA reads TGTGCCACCGGGACTGCGGGGATTAACTCACCCCTCCACTTT. Amino acid sequence: CATGTAGINSPLHF.

The rearrangement uses TRBV11-2 and TRBJ2-2; 7 nucleotides line up with TRBD1. The V gene end was trimmed by 7 bases and the J gene end by 2 bases; junction bases not matched to a gene: 4. This CDR3 comprises 14 residues. CDR1 and CDR2 (germline): SGHAT, FQNNGV. The DNA for the CDR3 is TGTGCCAGCACCCGGACAGGAAACACCGGGGAGCTGTTTTTT. Translated: CASTRTGNTGELFF. The full variable domain, in which reference TRBV11-2 and TRBJ2-2 provide the parts outside the CDR3, is EAGVAQSPRYKIIEKRQSVAFWCNPISGHATLYWYQQILGQGPKLLIQFQNNGVVDDSQLPKDRFSAERLKGVDSTLKIQPAKLEDSAVYLCASTRTGNTGELFFGEGSRLTVL.

The V call is TRBV7-2, the J call TRBJ1-1, with no clear D. CDR1 and CDR2 (germline): SGHTA, FQGNSA. This CDR3 has 13 residues. V was trimmed by 6 bases and J by 1 base, leaving 9 bases between them. CDR3 sequence reads: CASRVGRNTEAFF. CDR3 bases: TGTGCCAGCAGGGTTGGGCGGAACACTGAAGCTTTCTTT.

This chain joins TRBV20-1 and TRBJ2-7; D perhaps matches TRBD1 (6 bases). The CDR3 runs 15 residues. With 3 bases removed from V and 4 bases from J, the gap between germline ends came to 19 bases. In germline, CDR1 is DFQATT, CDR2 SNEGSKA (reference sequence). CDR3 sequence: CSASQVTGTVYEQYF. CDR3 DNA sequence: TGCAGTGCTAGTCAAGTAACAGGGACGGTTTACGAGCAGTACTTC.

This chain joins TRBV11-3 and TRBJ2-2, with 8 nucleotides matching TRBD2. CDR3 length: 16 residues. The junction had 6 bases not matched to a gene; V was cut back by 0 bases and J by 6 bases. CDR1 is SGHNT, CDR2 YENEEA, per germline. The CDR3: CASSLDTSGGAGELFF. CDR3 coding DNA: TGTGCCAGCAGCTTAGATACCAGCGGGGGTGCCGGGGAGCTGTTTTTT.

A few counts support this clone. The V call is TRBV3-1 (or the pseudogene TRBV3-2), the J call TRBJ1-4, with D unresolved. V was cut by 0 bases and J by 7 bases, with 9 bases left in between. Per the germline V gene, CDR1 is LGHDT and CDR2 is YNNKEL (reference sequence). This CDR3 has 14 amino acids. This CDR3 is CASSQDPAGEKLFF. DNA for the CDR3: TGTGCCAGCAGCCAAGATCCAGCAGGTGAAAAACTGTTTTTT.

This rearrangement joins TRBV7-2 to TRBJ1-6; TRBD1 agrees at 7 bases. V lost 5 bases and J lost 8; bases outside the gene matches: 12. The CDR3 covers 16 residues. CDR1 is SGHTA and CDR2 is FQGNSA in the germline V gene. The CDR3 region is CASSLRAGGLDSPLHF. CDR3 nucleotide sequence: TGTGCCAGCAGCCTGCGGGCAGGGGGTTTAGATTCACCCCTCCACTTT.

This sequence joins TRBV2 and TRBJ1-2; 8 bases fit TRBD1. Trimming at V came to 7 bases and at J to 1 base, leaving 8 bases not matched to a gene. The CDR3 runs 15 residues. Germline CDR1 SNHLY, CDR2 FYNNEI. The CDR3 reads CASTPGTGLNYGYTF. CDR3 bases: TGTGCCAGCACCCCCGGGACAGGACTTAACTATGGCTACACCTTC.

In this sample, this clone turned up once. The chain uses TRBV4-2 and TRBJ1-2; D unclear. CDR3 length: 12 residues. With 1 base removed from V and 6 bases from J, the gap between germline ends came to 6 bases. CDR1 is LGHNA, CDR2 YNFKEQ, per germline. The CDR3 protein is CASSQVRDGYTF. CDR3 DNA: TGTGCCAGCAGCCAAGTAAGAGATGGCTACACCTTC.

The genes are TRBV5-1 and TRBJ2-3; TRBD2 aligns across 8 bases. Germline loops: CDR1 SGHRS, CDR2 YFSETQ. The CDR3 consists of 16 residues. V was pared by 0 bases and J by 4 bases, with 7 bases of the junction left unmatched. As DNA, the CDR3 is TGCGCCAGCAGCTTGGGCGGCAGCGGGGGCCCAGATACGCAGTATTTT. As protein: CASSLGGSGGPDTQYF.